This T cell receptor (beta chain) was recovered during a study of post-analysis software for immune sequencing data. With 0 bases clipped from V and 9 bases from J, the junction kept 25 bases outside the gene matches. This CDR3 region has 20 residues. CDR1 DFQATT and CDR2 SNEGSKA come from the germline V gene (reference sequence). Concerning this clonotype itself: The antigen is undetermined.

Regarding the study as a whole: Four to six TRBV segments (TRBV5-6, TRBV5-1 and TRBV20-1 among them) occurred more frequently in patients than in controls.

Unique molecular identifiers were built into the TCR beta cDNA libraries. One entry per CDR3 protein results from TCRdb running MiXCR on the PCR reads. The table lists more than 350,000 distinct CDR3 sequences, more than 30% of them singletons. The V call is TRBV20-1, the J call TRBJ2-2; 7 bases are a match to TRBD2. This sequence originates from a girl aged 2-15 years with multiple sclerosis. Material: blood. The CDR3 sequence is CSARDGGDRNGVFMSRELFF. The CDR3 bases are TGCAGTGCTAGAGATGGGGGGGACCGGAACGGCGTGTTTATGTCGAGGGAGCTGTTTTTT.